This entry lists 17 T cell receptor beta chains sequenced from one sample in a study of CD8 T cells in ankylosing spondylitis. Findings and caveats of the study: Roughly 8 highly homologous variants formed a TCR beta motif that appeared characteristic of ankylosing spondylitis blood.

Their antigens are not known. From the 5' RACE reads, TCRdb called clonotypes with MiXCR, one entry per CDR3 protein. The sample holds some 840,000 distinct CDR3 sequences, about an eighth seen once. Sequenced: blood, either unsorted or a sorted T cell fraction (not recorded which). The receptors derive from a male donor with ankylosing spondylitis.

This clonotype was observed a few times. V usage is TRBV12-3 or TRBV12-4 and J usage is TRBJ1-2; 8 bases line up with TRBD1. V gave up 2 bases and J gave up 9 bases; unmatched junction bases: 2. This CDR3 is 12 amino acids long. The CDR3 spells CASSLQGASYTF. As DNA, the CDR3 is TGTGCCAGCAGTTTACAGGGGGCCAGCTACACCTTC.

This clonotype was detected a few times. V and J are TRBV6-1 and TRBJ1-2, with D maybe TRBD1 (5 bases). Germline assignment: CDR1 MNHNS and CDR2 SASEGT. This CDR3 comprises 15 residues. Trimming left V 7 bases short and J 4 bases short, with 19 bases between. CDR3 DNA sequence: TGTGCCAGCACCCCTCGAGGTGTGGGGGGCTATGGCTACACCTTC. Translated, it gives CASTPRGVGGYGYTF.

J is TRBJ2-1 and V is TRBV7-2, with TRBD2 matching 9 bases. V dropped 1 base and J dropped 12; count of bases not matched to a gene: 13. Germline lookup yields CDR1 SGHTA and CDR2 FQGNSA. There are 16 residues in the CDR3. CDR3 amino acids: CASSLDPLGSGGTQFF. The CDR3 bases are TGTGCCAGCAGCTTAGATCCGTTGGGTAGCGGGGGTACGCAGTTCTTC.

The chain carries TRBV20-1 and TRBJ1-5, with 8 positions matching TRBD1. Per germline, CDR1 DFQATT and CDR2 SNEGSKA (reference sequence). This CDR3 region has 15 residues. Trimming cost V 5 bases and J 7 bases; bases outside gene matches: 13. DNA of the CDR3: TGCAGTGCTCGAACCCCGACAGGGGAGGTGCAGCCCCAGCATTTT. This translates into CSARTPTGEVQPQHF.

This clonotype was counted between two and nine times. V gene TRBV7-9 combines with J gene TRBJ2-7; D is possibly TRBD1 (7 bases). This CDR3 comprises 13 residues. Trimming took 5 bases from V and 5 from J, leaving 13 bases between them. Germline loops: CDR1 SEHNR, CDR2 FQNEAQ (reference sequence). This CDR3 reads CASSGQGGDEQYF. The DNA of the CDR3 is TGTGCCAGCAGCGGTCAGGGGGGAGACGAGCAGTACTTC.

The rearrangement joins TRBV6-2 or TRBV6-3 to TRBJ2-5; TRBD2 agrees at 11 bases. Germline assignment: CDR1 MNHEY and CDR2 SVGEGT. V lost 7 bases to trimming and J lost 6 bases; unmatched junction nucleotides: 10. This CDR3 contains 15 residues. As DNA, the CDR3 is TGTGCCAGCACCCAGGGACTAGCGGTCCTGAAGACCCAGTACTTC. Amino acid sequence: CASTQGLAVLKTQYF.

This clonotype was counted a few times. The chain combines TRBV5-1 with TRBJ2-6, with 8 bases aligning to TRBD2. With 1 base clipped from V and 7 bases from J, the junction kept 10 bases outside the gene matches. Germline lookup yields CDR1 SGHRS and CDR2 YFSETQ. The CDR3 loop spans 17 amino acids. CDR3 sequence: CASSLYATAGGANVLTF. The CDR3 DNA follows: TGCGCCAGCAGCTTGTACGCCACTGCGGGGGGTGCCAACGTCCTGACTTTC.

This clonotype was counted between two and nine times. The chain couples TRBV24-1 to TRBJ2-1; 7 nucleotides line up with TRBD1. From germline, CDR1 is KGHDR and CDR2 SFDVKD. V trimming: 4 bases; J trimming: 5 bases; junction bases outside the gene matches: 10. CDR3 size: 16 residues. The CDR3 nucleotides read TGTGCCACCAGTGACTTACCTCCGACAGGGAACAATGAGCAGTTCTTC. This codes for CATSDLPPTGNNEQFF.

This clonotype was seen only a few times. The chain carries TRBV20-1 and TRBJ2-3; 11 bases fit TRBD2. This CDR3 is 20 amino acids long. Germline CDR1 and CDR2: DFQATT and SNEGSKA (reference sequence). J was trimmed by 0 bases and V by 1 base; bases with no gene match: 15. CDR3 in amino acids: CSARGPPGASGGISTDTQYF. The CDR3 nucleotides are TGCAGTGCTAGAGGTCCCCCGGGGGCTAGCGGGGGGATTAGCACAGATACGCAGTATTTT.

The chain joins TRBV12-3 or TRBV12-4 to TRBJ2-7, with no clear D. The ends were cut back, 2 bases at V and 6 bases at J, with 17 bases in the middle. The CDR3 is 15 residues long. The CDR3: CASSLQVQPSAEQYF. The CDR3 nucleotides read TGTGCCAGCAGTTTACAGGTCCAACCTTCTGCCGAGCAGTACTTC.

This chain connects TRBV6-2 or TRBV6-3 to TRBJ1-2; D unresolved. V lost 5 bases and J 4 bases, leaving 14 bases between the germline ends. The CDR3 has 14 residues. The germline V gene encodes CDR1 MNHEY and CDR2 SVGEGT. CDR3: CASSLAWVVYGYTF. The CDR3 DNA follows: TGTGCCAGCAGTCTCGCCTGGGTGGTCTATGGCTACACCTTC.

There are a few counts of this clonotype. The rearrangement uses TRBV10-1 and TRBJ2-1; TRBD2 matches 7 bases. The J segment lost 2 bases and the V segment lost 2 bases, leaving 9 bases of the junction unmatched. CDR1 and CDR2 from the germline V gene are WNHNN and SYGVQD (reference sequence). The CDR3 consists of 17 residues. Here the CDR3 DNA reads TGCGCCAGCAGTGAGGGTCGGGGTCTAGCGGCCTACAATGAGCAGTTCTTC. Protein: CASSEGRGLAAYNEQFF.

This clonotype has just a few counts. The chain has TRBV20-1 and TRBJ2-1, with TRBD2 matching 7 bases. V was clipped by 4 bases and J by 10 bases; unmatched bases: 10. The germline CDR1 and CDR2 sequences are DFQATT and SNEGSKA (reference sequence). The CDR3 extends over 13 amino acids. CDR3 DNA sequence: TGCAGTGCTACCGGAGGGAGGGTCGAGGAGCAGTTCTTC. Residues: CSATGGRVEEQFF.

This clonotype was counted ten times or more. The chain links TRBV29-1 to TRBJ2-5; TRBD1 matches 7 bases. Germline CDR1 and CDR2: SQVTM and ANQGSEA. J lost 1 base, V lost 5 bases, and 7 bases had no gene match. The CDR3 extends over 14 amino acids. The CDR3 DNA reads TGCAGCGTTTCAAAGGGACAGATCCAAGAGACCCAGTACTTC. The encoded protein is CSVSKGQIQETQYF.

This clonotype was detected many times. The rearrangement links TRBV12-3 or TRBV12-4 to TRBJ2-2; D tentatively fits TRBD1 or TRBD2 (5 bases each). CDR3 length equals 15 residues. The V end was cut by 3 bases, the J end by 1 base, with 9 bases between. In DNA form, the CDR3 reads TGTGCCAGCAGTTTCGGGGCGGTGAACACCGGGGAGCTGTTTTTT. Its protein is CASSFGAVNTGELFF.

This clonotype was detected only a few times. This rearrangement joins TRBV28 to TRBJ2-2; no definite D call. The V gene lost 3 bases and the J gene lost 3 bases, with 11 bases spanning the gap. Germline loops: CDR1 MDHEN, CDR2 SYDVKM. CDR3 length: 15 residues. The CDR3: CASSFGVSDTGELFF. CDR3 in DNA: TGTGCCAGCAGTTTTGGAGTTTCGGACACCGGGGAGCTGTTTTTT.

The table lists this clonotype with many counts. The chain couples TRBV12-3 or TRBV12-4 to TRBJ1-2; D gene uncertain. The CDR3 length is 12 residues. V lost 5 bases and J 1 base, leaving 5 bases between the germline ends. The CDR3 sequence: CASSQVNYGYTF. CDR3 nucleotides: TGTGCCAGCAGTCAAGTTAACTATGGCTACACCTTC.